This TCR beta chain is from a study of cytomegalovirus exposure and HLA in healthy donors. Study-wide results and caveats: First-cohort TCR clusters were later found to tend to co-occur in the 120 or so validation repertoires.

Concerning this clone: The antigen is unknown.

The CDR3 is made up of 15 amino acids. V was shortened by 5 bases and J by 0 bases, with 10 bases between the two germline ends. The V gene's germline CDR1 is SGHNT and CDR2 YENEEA. Some clones are missing from TCRdb's copy, which holds only in-frame ones; the method was immunoSEQ multiplex PCR. This sample carries about 240,000 clones, around 88% of them seen once, and the ten largest clones take 0.95% to 1.5%. The receptor was isolated from a woman in her twenties or thirties in good health and CMV-seropositive. The chain combines TRBV11-3 with TRBJ2-2, with D perhaps matching TRBD1 (6 bases). Material: PBMCs. The CDR3 nucleotides are TGTGCCAGCAGCATCAGGGGCACGAACACCGGGGAGCTGTTTTTT. It yields the protein CASSIRGTNTGELFF.